These T cell receptor beta chains were read from a single sample in a study of Ad26.COV2.S vaccination and SARS-CoV-2 variants. Assay: immunoSEQ multiplex PCR; the TCRdb copy retains only in-frame clones and omits some. This table has 200,000 to 250,000 clones, roughly 90% appearing once. The sample consisted of peripheral blood, taken in a trial of Ad26.COV2.S vaccine versus placebo. All receptors come from a person between 18 and 65 years old who received the Ad26.COV2.S COVID-19 vaccine or a placebo. Each CDR3 is given with its conserved first and last residue. Fields, in order: J gene, V gene, D gene, clone size, CDR3 protein, CDR3 DNA. The D gene is left open where the match is weak. Clone size is given for some rows only: seen once, a few or many times, or a class if the clone is expanded.

J: TRBJ2-2; V: TRBV3-1/TRBV3-2; D: .; size: .; CDR3: CASSQSPRSNTGELFF; DNA: TGTGCCAGCAGCCAAAGCCCCAGATCGAACACCGGGGAGCTGTTTTTT
J: TRBJ2-7; V: TRBV18; D: .; size: .; CDR3: CASSIDTISYEQYF; DNA: TGTGCCAGCTCGATTGACACGATCTCCTACGAGCAGTACTTC
J: TRBJ2-5; V: TRBV9; D: .; size: .; CDR3: CASSAGTPQETQYF; DNA: TGTGCCAGCAGCGCTGGGACTCCGCAAGAGACCCAGTACTTC
J: TRBJ2-7; V: TRBV7-9; D: .; size: .; CDR3: CASSPTLGEPYEQYF; DNA: TGTGCCAGCAGCCCGACCCTTGGGGAACCCTACGAGCAGTACTTC
J: TRBJ1-3; V: TRBV10-3; D: TRBD1; size: .; CDR3: CAIRDREVSGNTIYF; DNA: TGTGCCATCAGAGACAGGGAAGTAAGCGGAAACACCATATATTTT
J: TRBJ1-5; V: TRBV10-3; D: TRBD1; size: once; CDR3: CAISESGGESQPQHF; DNA: TGTGCCATCAGTGAATCAGGGGGAGAAAGTCAGCCCCAGCATTTT
J: TRBJ2-1; V: TRBV12-3/TRBV12-4; D: .; size: .; CDR3: CASSYRQNEQFF; DNA: TGTGCCAGCAGTTACCGACAGAATGAGCAGTTCTTC
J: TRBJ1-1; V: TRBV28; D: .; size: .; CDR3: CASGRVNTEAFF; DNA: TGTGCCAGCGGGAGGGTGAACACTGAAGCTTTCTTT
J: TRBJ1-1; V: TRBV30; D: .; size: .; CDR3: CAWSSRRNTEAFF; DNA: TGTGCCTGGAGTAGTAGACGGAACACTGAAGCTTTCTTT
J: TRBJ1-5; V: TRBV6-5; D: TRBD1; size: .; CDR3: CASTGTGNNQPQHF; DNA: TGTGCCAGTACCGGGACAGGCAACAATCAGCCCCAGCATTTT
J: TRBJ1-4; V: TRBV28; D: .; size: .; CDR3: CASSFVAGRGTNEKLFF; DNA: TGTGCCAGCAGTTTCGTTGCGGGTAGGGGAACTAATGAAAAACTGTTTTTT
J: TRBJ2-3; V: TRBV10-1; D: .; size: few; CDR3: CASSESGKGPDTQYF; DNA: TGCGCCAGCAGTGAGTCGGGAAAGGGCCCAGATACGCAGTATTTT
J: TRBJ2-1; V: TRBV21-1; D: .; size: .; CDR3: CASSKAGTSGGEVEQFF; DNA: TGTGCCAGCAGCAAAGCCGGGACTAGCGGGGGGGAGGTGGAGCAGTTCTTC
J: TRBJ1-2; V: TRBV15; D: TRBD1; size: .; CDR3: CATSRPRQGEGGYTF; DNA: TGTGCCACCAGCAGACCGCGACAGGGGGAAGGTGGCTACACCTTC
J: TRBJ1-1; V: TRBV18; D: .; size: .; CDR3: CASSPTDSPLYTEAFF; DNA: TGTGCCAGCTCACCTACGGACAGCCCCTTGTACACTGAAGCTTTCTTT
J: TRBJ2-3; V: TRBV7-2; D: TRBD2; size: .; CDR3: CASSTGLAGVGYTDTQYF; DNA: TGTGCCAGCAGCACGGGACTAGCGGGAGTAGGGTACACAGATACGCAGTATTTT
J: TRBJ2-7; V: TRBV19; D: .; size: .; CDR3: CASSISPAETYEQYF; DNA: TGTGCCAGTAGTATATCCCCGGCCGAGACCTACGAGCAGTACTTC
J: TRBJ2-2; V: TRBV9; D: TRBD1; size: .; CDR3: CASSLGQGANTGELFF; DNA: TGTGCCAGCAGCCTGGGACAGGGGGCGAACACCGGGGAGCTGTTTTTT
J: TRBJ2-5; V: TRBV6-5; D: TRBD2; size: once; CDR3: CASSQAGLAGETQYF; DNA: TGTGCCAGCAGTCAGGCGGGACTAGCGGGGGAGACCCAGTACTTC
J: TRBJ2-3; V: TRBV6-1; D: .; size: .; CDR3: CASSEAIGNTDTQYF; DNA: TGTGCCAGCAGTGAAGCGATAGGGAACACAGATACGCAGTATTTT
J: TRBJ1-6; V: TRBV18; D: TRBD1; size: .; CDR3: CASSRPGQGFSPLHF; DNA: TGTGCCAGCTCACGTCCAGGACAGGGATTTTCACCCCTCCACTTT
J: TRBJ2-7; V: TRBV10-3; D: .; size: once; CDR3: CAISESFRVVSYEQYF; DNA: TGTGCCATCAGTGAGTCCTTCAGGGTAGTCTCCTACGAGCAGTACTTC
J: TRBJ2-2; V: TRBV7-2; D: .; size: once; CDR3: CASSLDSGELFF; DNA: TGTGCCAGCAGCTTAGACTCCGGGGAGCTGTTTTTT
J: TRBJ1-2; V: TRBV5-1; D: TRBD1; size: once; CDR3: CASSANPGGGYTF; DNA: TGCGCCAGCAGCGCCAACCCAGGGGGTGGCTACACCTTC
J: TRBJ2-7; V: TRBV7-9; D: .; size: .; CDR3: CASSLAAGSNYVYEQYF; DNA: TGTGCCAGCAGCTTAGCCGCAGGCAGCAACTACGTCTACGAGCAGTACTTC
J: TRBJ2-2; V: TRBV5-4; D: TRBD2; size: .; CDR3: CASSLGTSGRATAGELFF; DNA: TGTGCCAGCAGCTTGGGGACTAGCGGGAGGGCCACGGCCGGGGAGCTGTTTTTT
J: TRBJ2-3; V: TRBV24-1; D: TRBD2; size: .; CDR3: CATSDLHEGGPTDTQYF; DNA: TGTGCCACCAGTGATTTGCACGAGGGAGGGCCCACAGATACGCAGTATTTT
J: TRBJ1-1; V: TRBV28; D: TRBD1; size: .; CDR3: CASSLRQGGTEAFF; DNA: TGTGCCAGCAGTTTACGACAGGGAGGCACTGAAGCTTTCTTT
J: TRBJ1-4; V: TRBV13; D: .; size: .; CDR3: CASSLRHVTNEKLFF; DNA: TGTGCCAGCAGCTTACGACACGTAACTAATGAAAAACTGTTTTTT
J: TRBJ1-2; V: TRBV6-6; D: TRBD1; size: .; CDR3: CASSWDRAGDYGYTF; DNA: TGTGCCAGCAGTTGGGACAGGGCGGGGGACTATGGCTACACCTTC
J: TRBJ1-2; V: TRBV2; D: .; size: few; CDR3: CASEFYGYTF; DNA: TGTGCCAGCGAATTCTATGGCTACACCTTC
J: TRBJ2-1; V: TRBV27; D: TRBD2; size: .; CDR3: CASSLTSGRNYNEQFF; DNA: TGTGCCAGCAGTTTGACTAGCGGGAGGAACTACAATGAGCAGTTCTTC
J: TRBJ2-7; V: TRBV6-5; D: TRBD1; size: .; CDR3: CASRTDRGGEQYF; DNA: TGTGCCAGCAGAACGGACAGGGGCGGCGAGCAGTACTTC
J: TRBJ1-5; V: TRBV6-5; D: TRBD1; size: .; CDR3: CASSFTGTGVNQPQHF; DNA: TGTGCCAGCAGTTTCACCGGGACAGGGGTCAATCAGCCCCAGCATTTT
J: TRBJ1-6; V: TRBV5-1; D: .; size: .; CDR3: CASSLGRNNSPLHF; DNA: TGCGCCAGCAGCTTGGGACGGAATAATTCACCCCTCCACTTT
J: TRBJ1-1; V: TRBV6-4; D: .; size: .; CDR3: CASSESQYTEAFF; DNA: TGTGCCAGCAGTGAGAGCCAGTACACTGAAGCTTTCTTT
J: TRBJ2-1; V: TRBV5-1; D: TRBD2; size: .; CDR3: CASSPGLAGGGNEQFF; DNA: TGCGCCAGCAGCCCAGGACTAGCGGGAGGAGGTAATGAGCAGTTCTTC
J: TRBJ2-7; V: TRBV28; D: .; size: .; CDR3: CASSKVHEQYF; DNA: TGTGCCAGCTCTAAGGTCCACGAGCAGTACTTC
J: TRBJ1-1; V: TRBV6-5; D: .; size: .; CDR3: CASSYSNGFNTEAFF; DNA: TGTGCCAGCAGTTACTCGAACGGATTTAACACTGAAGCTTTCTTT
J: TRBJ1-5; V: TRBV6-5; D: TRBD1; size: .; CDR3: CASRTGPHQPQHF; DNA: TGTGCCAGCAGGACAGGGCCTCATCAGCCCCAGCATTTT
J: TRBJ1-5; V: TRBV28; D: .; size: .; CDR3: CASRKGVQSSNQPQHF; DNA: TGTGCCAGCAGGAAAGGGGTGCAGAGTAGCAATCAGCCCCAGCATTTT
J: TRBJ2-7; V: TRBV6-5; D: .; size: .; CDR3: CASSAGTSSSYEQYF; DNA: TGTGCCAGCAGCGCTGGGACGTCTAGCTCCTACGAGCAGTACTTC
J: TRBJ2-7; V: TRBV12-3/TRBV12-4; D: .; size: .; CDR3: CASSPKREQYF; DNA: TGTGCCAGCAGTCCTAAGAGGGAGCAGTACTTC